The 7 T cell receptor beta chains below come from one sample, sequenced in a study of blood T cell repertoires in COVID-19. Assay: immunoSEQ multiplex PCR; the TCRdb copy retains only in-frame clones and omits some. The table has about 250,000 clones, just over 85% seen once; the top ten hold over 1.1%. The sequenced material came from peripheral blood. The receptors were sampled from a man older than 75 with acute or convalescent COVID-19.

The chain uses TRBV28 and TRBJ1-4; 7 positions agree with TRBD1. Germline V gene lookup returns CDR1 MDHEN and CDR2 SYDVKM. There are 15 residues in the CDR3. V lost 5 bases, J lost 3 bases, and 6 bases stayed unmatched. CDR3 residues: CASSIVQGPNEKLFF. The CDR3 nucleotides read TGTGCCAGCAGTATCGTACAGGGGCCTAATGAAAAACTGTTTTTT.

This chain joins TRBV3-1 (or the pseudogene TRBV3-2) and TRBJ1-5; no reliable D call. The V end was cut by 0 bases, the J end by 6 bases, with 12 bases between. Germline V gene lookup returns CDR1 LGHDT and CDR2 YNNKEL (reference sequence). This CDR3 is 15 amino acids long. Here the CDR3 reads CASSQDGRASQPQHF. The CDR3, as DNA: TGTGCCAGCAGCCAAGATGGGAGGGCGAGTCAGCCCCAGCATTTT.

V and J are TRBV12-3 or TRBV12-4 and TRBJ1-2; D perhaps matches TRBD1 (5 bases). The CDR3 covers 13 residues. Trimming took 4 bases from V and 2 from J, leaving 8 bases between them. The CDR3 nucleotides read TGTGCCAGCAGTTCTCGGGGGAACTATGGCTACACCTTC. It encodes CASSSRGNYGYTF.

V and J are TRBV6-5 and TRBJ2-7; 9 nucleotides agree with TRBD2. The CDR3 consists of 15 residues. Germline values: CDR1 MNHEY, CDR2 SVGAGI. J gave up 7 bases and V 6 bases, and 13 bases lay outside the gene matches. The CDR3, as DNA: TGTGCCAGCAGGCTTTCTAGCGGGACTATACTAGAGCAGTACTTC. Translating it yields CASRLSSGTILEQYF.

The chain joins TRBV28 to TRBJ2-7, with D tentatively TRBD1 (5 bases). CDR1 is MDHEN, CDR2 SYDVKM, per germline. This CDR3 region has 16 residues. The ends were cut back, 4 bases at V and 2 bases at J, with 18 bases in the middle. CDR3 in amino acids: CASSSPRGRVAYEQYF. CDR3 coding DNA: TGTGCCAGCAGTTCCCCCCGAGGCAGGGTGGCCTACGAGCAGTACTTC. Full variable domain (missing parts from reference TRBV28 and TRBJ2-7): DVKVTQSSRYLVKRTGEKVFLECVQDMDHENMFWYRQDPGLGLRLIYFSYDVKMKEKGDIPEGYSVSREKKERFSLILESASTNQTSMYLCASSSPRGRVAYEQYFGPGTRLTVT.

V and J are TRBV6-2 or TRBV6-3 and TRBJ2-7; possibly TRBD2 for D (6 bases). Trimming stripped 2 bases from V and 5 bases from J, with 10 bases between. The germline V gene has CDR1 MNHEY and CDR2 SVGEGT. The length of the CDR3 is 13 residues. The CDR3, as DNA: TGTGCCAGCAGTTACGGGACTCCTGACGAGCAGTACTTC. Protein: CASSYGTPDEQYF.

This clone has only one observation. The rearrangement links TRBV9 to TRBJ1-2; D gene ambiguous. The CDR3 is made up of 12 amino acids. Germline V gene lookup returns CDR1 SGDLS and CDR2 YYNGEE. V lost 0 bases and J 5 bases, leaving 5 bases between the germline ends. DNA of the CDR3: TGTGCCAGCAGCGTAGGAGAGTATGGCTACACCTTC. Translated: CASSVGEYGYTF.